The TCR beta chain under discussion was sequenced for a study of Ad26.COV2.S vaccination and SARS-CoV-2 variants. In the study overall: Participant was drawn from the COV1001 Ad26.COV2.S trial arm.

The repertoire was sequenced with immunoSEQ multiplex PCR; TCRdb's copy has only in-frame clones and lacks some. Of around 300,000 clones listed, less than 90% are singletons. Treatment indicated: over 15 received Ad26.COV2.S at low or high dose, single or two shots; roughly five received placebo; per-sample allocation not given. Specimens were obtained on day 63 following the first vaccine or placebo injection. In regard to this clone: The target antigen is unknown.

Study results and caveats: Compared with placebo recipients, vaccine recipients had higher spike-specific TCR breadth.

Sample: peripheral blood, taken in a trial of Ad26.COV2.S vaccine versus placebo. The TCR originated in a person aged 18 to 59 who received the Ad26.COV2.S COVID-19 vaccine or a placebo.

CDR3 sequence: CASSLWRYEQYF. The CDR3 DNA reads TGTGCCAGCAGCTTGTGGCGCTACGAGCAGTACTTC. This chain joins TRBV5-6 and TRBJ2-7; D gene ambiguous. The CDR3 contains 12 residues. Germline CDR1 reads SGHDT; CDR2 reads YYEEEE. The ends were cut back, 1 base at V and 3 bases at J, with 5 bases in the middle.